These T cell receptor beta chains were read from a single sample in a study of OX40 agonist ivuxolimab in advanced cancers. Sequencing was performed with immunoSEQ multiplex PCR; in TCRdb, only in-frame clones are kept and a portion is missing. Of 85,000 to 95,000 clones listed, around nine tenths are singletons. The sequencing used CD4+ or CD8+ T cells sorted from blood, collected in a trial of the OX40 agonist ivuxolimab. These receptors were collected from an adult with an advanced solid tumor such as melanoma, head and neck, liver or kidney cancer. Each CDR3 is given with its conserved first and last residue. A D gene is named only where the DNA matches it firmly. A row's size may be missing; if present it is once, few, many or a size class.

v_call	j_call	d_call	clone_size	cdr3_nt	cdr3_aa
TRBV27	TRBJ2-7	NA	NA	TGTGCCAGCAGTTTACTTCCGGGGGGCGCTTACGAGCAGTACTTC	CASSLLPGGAYEQYF
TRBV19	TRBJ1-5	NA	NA	TGTGCCAGTAGTTTAGGACAGAGCAATCAGCCCCAGCATTTT	CASSLGQSNQPQHF
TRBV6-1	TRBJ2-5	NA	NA	TGTGCCAGCACTCGAGGGCAGATCCAGACCCAGTACTTC	CASTRGQIQTQYF
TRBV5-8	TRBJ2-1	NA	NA	TGTGCCAGCCCCGGGGACATCACCTACAATGAGCAGTTCTTC	CASPGDITYNEQFF
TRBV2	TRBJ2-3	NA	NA	TGTGCCAGCAGTGAAGTAAGCACAGATACGCAGTATTTT	CASSEVSTDTQYF
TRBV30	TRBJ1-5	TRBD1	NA	TGTGCCTGGACCCCAACGGGACAGGGTTTGAGGCCCCAGCATTTT	CAWTPTGQGLRPQHF
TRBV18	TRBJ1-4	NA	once	TGTGCCAGCTCACCACGCCAGGGATCTAATGAAAAACTGTTTTTT	CASSPRQGSNEKLFF
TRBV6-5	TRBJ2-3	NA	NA	TGTGCCAGCAGTTACTCCGGGCTTTCCACAGATACGCAGTATTTT	CASSYSGLSTDTQYF
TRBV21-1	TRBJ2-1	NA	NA	TGTGCCAGCAGCAAAGGCAGTGCCGGGCTCCGCTCCTACAATGAGCAGTTCTTC	CASSKGSAGLRSYNEQFF
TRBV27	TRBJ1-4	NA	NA	TGTGCCAGCAGGAGGGGGGGGCTGAATGAAAAACTGTTTTTT	CASRRGGLNEKLFF
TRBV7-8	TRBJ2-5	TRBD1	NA	TGTGCCAGCAGCTCAACGCACCGGGACAGGGGAGAGACCCAGTACTTC	CASSSTHRDRGETQYF
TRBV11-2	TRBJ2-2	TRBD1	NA	TGTGCCAGCAGATTCGGGACAGCGAACACCGGGGAGCTGTTTTTT	CASRFGTANTGELFF
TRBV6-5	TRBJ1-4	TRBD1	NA	TGTGCCAGCAGTAAAGGGACAGCCCTTTTTGAAAAACTGTTTTTT	CASSKGTALFEKLFF
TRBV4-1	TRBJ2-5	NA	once	TGCGCCAGCAGCCAAACCGAAGGGACTTCCGTGAGCGCAGAGACCCAGTACTTC	CASSQTEGTSVSAETQYF
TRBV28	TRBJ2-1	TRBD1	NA	TGTGCCAGCAGTATAATTCGGGACAGACAGACCTACAATGAGCAGTTCTTC	CASSIIRDRQTYNEQFF
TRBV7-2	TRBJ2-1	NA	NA	TGTGCCAGCAGCTTTGCCAATGAGCAGTTCTTC	CASSFANEQFF
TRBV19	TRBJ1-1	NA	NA	TGTGCCAGTAGTTCGGGGTACATGAACACTGAAGCTTTCTTT	CASSSGYMNTEAFF
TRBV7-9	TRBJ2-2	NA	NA	TGTGCCAGCAGCTTAGTTGGGACCACCAGAACGAACACCGGGGAGCTGTTTTTT	CASSLVGTTRTNTGELFF
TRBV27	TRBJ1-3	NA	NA	TGTGCCAGCAGTCCCCTTGGGCCACAATCTGGAAACACCATATATTTT	CASSPLGPQSGNTIYF
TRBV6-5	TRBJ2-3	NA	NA	TGTGCCAGCAGTTATAGTTCCGGTAGTCTACTCCAGTATTTT	CASSYSSGSLLQYF
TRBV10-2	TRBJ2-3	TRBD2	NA	TGCGCCAGCAGTGTTAGCGGGATCACAGATACGCAGTATTTT	CASSVSGITDTQYF
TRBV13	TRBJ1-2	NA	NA	TGTGCCAGCAGCTTGGTTTCAGGGAGCGCAGGCTATGGCTACACCTTC	CASSLVSGSAGYGYTF
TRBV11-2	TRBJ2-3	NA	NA	TGTGCCAGCAGCTTAGATACCGGAACCACAGATACGCAGTATTTT	CASSLDTGTTDTQYF
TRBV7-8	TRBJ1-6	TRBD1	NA	TGTGCCAGCAGCCCCCGACGGATCAGGGGGGACTCACCCCTCCACTTT	CASSPRRIRGDSPLHF
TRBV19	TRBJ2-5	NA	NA	TGTGCCAGTAGTACGTCCATCATCGAGACCCAGTACTTC	CASSTSIIETQYF
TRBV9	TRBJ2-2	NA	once	TGTGCCAGCAGCGTAGGGCTAGCGCTAACCGGGGAGCTGTTTTTT	CASSVGLALTGELFF
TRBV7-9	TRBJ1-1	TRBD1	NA	TGTGCCAGCAGCCGACCGGGACAGGGGGCGAGCACTGAAGCTTTCTTT	CASSRPGQGASTEAFF
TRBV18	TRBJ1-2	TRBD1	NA	TGTGCCAGCTCACCGCGGGAGGGGGCCGGCTATGGCTACACCTTC	CASSPREGAGYGYTF
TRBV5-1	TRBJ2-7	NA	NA	TGCGCCAGCAGCTTGTCGGGCGGAGCCTACGAGCAGTACTTC	CASSLSGGAYEQYF
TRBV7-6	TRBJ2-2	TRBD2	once	TGTGCCAGCAGCTTAACCGGGACTAGCGGGACGTCCGGGGAGCTGTTTTTT	CASSLTGTSGTSGELFF
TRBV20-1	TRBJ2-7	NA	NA	TGCAGTGCACTCGGGGGCATCCAGCAGTACTTC	CSALGGIQQYF
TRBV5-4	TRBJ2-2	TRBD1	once	TGTGCCAGCAGCTCTCCAGACAGGGCCGTCGGGGAGCTGTTTTTT	CASSSPDRAVGELFF
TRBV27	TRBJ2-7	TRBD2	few	TGTGCCAGCAGTCCGTTGCGAAAGCGGGAGGGCCATGGATACGAGCAGTACTTC	CASSPLRKREGHGYEQYF
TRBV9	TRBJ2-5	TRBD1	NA	TGTGCCAGCAGCGTAGGCACAGGGGCGCCCCAGTACTTC	CASSVGTGAPQYF
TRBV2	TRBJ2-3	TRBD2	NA	TGTGCCAGCAGTTCCCTTAGCGGGGCTAGGGCAGATACGCAGTATTTT	CASSSLSGARADTQYF
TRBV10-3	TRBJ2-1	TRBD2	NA	TGTGCCATCAGTGAGGGGACTAGCGGGAGTGGGGAGCAGTTCTTC	CAISEGTSGSGEQFF
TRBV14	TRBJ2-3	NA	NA	TGTGCCAGCAGCCAGGACCCCTCTACGCAGTATTTT	CASSQDPSTQYF
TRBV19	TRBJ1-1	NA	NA	TGTGCCAGTAGTACCGGACGGAAAAACACTGAAGCTTTCTTT	CASSTGRKNTEAFF
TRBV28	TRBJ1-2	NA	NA	TGTGCCAGCAGTTTGGATATGGGCGGCTACACCTTC	CASSLDMGGYTF
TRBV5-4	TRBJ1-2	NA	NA	TGTGCCAGCAGCTTGGCACAGGGTTATGGCTACACCTTC	CASSLAQGYGYTF
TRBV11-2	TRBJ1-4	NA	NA	TGTGCCAGCAGCTTACAAGGACAGTCTAATGAAAAACTGTTTTTT	CASSLQGQSNEKLFF
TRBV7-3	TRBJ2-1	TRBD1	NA	TGTGCCAGCAGCTTAACCGGGACAGGGCACCCCTACAATGAGCAGTTCTTC	CASSLTGTGHPYNEQFF
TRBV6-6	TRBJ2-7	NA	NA	TGTGCCAGCAGCACAAGGGCCGAGCAGTACTTC	CASSTRAEQYF
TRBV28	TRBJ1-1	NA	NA	TGTGCCAGCAGAGCCATCACTGAAGCTTTCTTT	CASRAITEAFF
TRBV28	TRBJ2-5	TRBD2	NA	TGTGCCAGCAGTCGGCCGGGACTAGCTTCGGAGACCCAGTACTTC	CASSRPGLASETQYF
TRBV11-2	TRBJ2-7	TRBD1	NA	TGTGCCAGCAGCTTAGATCAGGGGGCGTTCGAGCAGTACTTC	CASSLDQGAFEQYF
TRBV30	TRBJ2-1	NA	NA	TGTGCCTGGAGTGTATTTAGCGGACGCAATGAGCAGTTCTTC	CAWSVFSGRNEQFF
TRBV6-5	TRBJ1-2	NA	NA	TGTGCCAGCAGTGAATCACCCCGGTATGGCTACACCTTC	CASSESPRYGYTF
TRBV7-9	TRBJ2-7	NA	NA	TGTGCCAGCAGCGAGTCGGGACTCTCCTACGAGCAGTACTTC	CASSESGLSYEQYF
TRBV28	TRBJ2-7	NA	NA	TGTGCCAGCAGTTCACAGCCCACGTCCTACGAGCAGTACTTC	CASSSQPTSYEQYF
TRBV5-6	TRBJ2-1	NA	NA	TGTGCCAGCAGTTATCCCCTACGGGAGCAGTTCTTC	CASSYPLREQFF
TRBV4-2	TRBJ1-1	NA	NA	TGTGCCAGCAGCCAAGAGGAAGGGGGGGGCACTGAAGCTTTCTTT	CASSQEEGGGTEAFF
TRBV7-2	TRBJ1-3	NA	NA	TGTGCCAGCAGTCGGGACAAAGGAAACACCATATATTTT	CASSRDKGNTIYF